These 12 T cell receptor beta chains were sequenced from one sample in a study of cytomegalovirus exposure and HLA in healthy donors. The study ran its PCR with 60 Vbeta and 13 Jbeta primers. TCRdb's copy holds only in-frame clones and misses some; the assay was immunoSEQ multiplex PCR. The sample lists more than 95,000 clones, roughly 13% occurring once. Sequencing input: PBMCs. The receptors shown here come from a man aged 35-49 years in good health and CMV-seropositive.

This clone was seen a few times. V usage is TRBV27 and J usage is TRBJ1-5; TRBD1 matches at 7 bases. Trimming took 2 bases from V and 9 from J; bases not matched to a gene: 16. CDR3 length equals 17 residues. Germline loops: CDR1 MNHEY, CDR2 SMNVEV (reference sequence). The CDR3 nucleotides read TGTGCCAGCAGTTTAAGGGGCGGTGTTCACAACAGGGGGCCCCAGCATTTT. It codes for CASSLRGGVHNRGPQHF.

The V gene is TRBV7-8, the J gene TRBJ2-1; no reliable D call. From germline, CDR1 is SGHVS and CDR2 FQNEAQ. The CDR3 runs to 11 residues. Trimming removed 9 bases from V and 6 bases from J, with 9 bases in between. CDR3 sequence reads: CASTESNEQFF. The CDR3 DNA is TGTGCCAGTACGGAGTCCAATGAGCAGTTCTTC.

This clone has just a few counts. The chain is built from TRBV7-2 and TRBJ2-3, with 7 bases fitting TRBD2. Germline V lookup: CDR1 SGHTA, CDR2 FQGNSA. The CDR3 totals 18 residues. Losses at the gene ends were 1 base for V and 0 bases for J; bases not matched to a gene: 10. The CDR3: CASSLGVGLAASTDTQYF. The DNA of the CDR3 is TGTGCCAGCAGCTTAGGGGTAGGTCTAGCGGCCAGCACAGATACGCAGTATTTT.

This sequence joins TRBV11-2 and TRBJ2-5; D gene ambiguous. This CDR3 contains 12 residues. Germline assignment: CDR1 SGHAT and CDR2 FQNNGV. Trimming stripped 5 bases from V and 5 bases from J, with 9 bases between. This CDR3 reads CASSPRLETQYF. As DNA, the CDR3 is TGTGCCAGCAGCCCCCGGTTGGAGACCCAGTACTTC. Looking up the rest from reference TRBV11-2 and TRBJ2-5 gives the full variable domain: EAGVAQSPRYKIIEKRQSVAFWCNPISGHATLYWYQQILGQGPKLLIQFQNNGVVDDSQLPKDRFSAERLKGVDSTLKIQPAKLEDSAVYLCASSPRLETQYFGPGTRLLVL.

This clone has more than one count but fewer than ten. The chain couples TRBV6-5 to TRBJ1-1; a possible D gene is TRBD1 (6 bases). The CDR3 extends over 15 amino acids. Germline CDR1 MNHEY, CDR2 SVGAGI. The V gene lost 2 bases and the J gene lost 1 base, with 11 bases spanning the gap. CDR3 amino acids: CASSYQGRGNTEAFF. Written as DNA, the CDR3 is TGTGCCAGCAGTTACCAGGGGAGGGGGAACACTGAAGCTTTCTTT.

V usage is TRBV7-9 and J usage is TRBJ2-3, with 7 positions matching TRBD2. The germline V gene encodes CDR1 SEHNR and CDR2 FQNEAQ (reference sequence). The J segment lost 1 base and the V segment lost 3 bases, leaving 4 bases of the junction unmatched. This CDR3 is built from 15 residues. The CDR3 sequence is CASSLKRDGTDTQYF. In DNA form, the CDR3 reads TGTGCCAGCAGCTTGAAGCGGGACGGCACAGATACGCAGTATTTT. Full variable domain (remainder filled in from reference TRBV7-9 and TRBJ2-3): DTGVSQNPRHKITKRGQNVTFRCDPISEHNRLYWYRQTLGQGPEFLTYFQNEAQLEKSRLLSDRFSAERPKGSFSTLEIQRTEQGDSAMYLCASSLKRDGTDTQYFGPGTRLTVL.

This clone was counted only a few times. The chain couples TRBV5-4 to TRBJ2-4; 8 nucleotides line up with TRBD1. Trimming removed 0 bases from V and 7 bases from J; junction bases left unmatched: 3. This CDR3 has 14 amino acids. Germline V CDR1 and CDR2: SGHNT, YYREEE (reference sequence). CDR3 nucleotides: TGTGCCAGCAGCTTGGACAGGGGGAGGAACATTCAGTACTTC. It codes for CASSLDRGRNIQYF.

The CDR3 reads CASGWGSYGYTF. CDR3 in DNA: TGTGCTAGTGGTTGGGGCTCTTATGGCTACACCTTC. The chain recombines TRBV12-5 with TRBJ1-2; TRBD1 is a possible D gene (5 bases). V was trimmed by 4 bases and J by 5 bases, leaving 8 bases between them. The CDR3 spans 12 residues. CDR1 LGHNT and CDR2 FRNRAP come from the germline V gene.

This clone has more than one count but fewer than ten. The chain uses TRBV6-5 and TRBJ2-2; tentatively, D is TRBD1 (7 bases). Trimming pared 6 bases from V and 5 bases from J, leaving 13 bases between. The length of the CDR3 is 14 residues. Germline CDR1 is MNHEY and CDR2 is SVGAGI. The CDR3 sequence: CASSRSGGTGELFF. CDR3 bases: TGTGCCAGCAGCCGTTCAGGGGGGACCGGGGAGCTGTTTTTT.

There are a few counts of this clone. This chain connects TRBV7-2 to TRBJ2-1; 10 bases are shared with TRBD2. The CDR3 contains 16 residues. The germline V gene encodes CDR1 SGHTA and CDR2 FQGNSA. J was trimmed by 9 bases and V by 2 bases; bases with no gene match: 10. The CDR3 bases are TGTGCCAGCAGCTTAAGGTCACTAGCGGGACGGAGTGAGCAGTTCTTC. Its protein product is CASSLRSLAGRSEQFF.

The gene calls are TRBV29-1 and TRBJ2-7; 9 bases align to TRBD2. The J segment lost 2 bases and the V segment lost 8 bases, leaving 7 bases of the junction unmatched. Germline V gene data show CDR1 as SQVTM and CDR2 as ANQGSEA. CDR3 length equals 13 residues. CDR3 nucleotide sequence: TGCAGCTTCTCGACTAGCGGAGCCTACGAGCAGTACTTC. Protein sequence: CSFSTSGAYEQYF.

The table lists this clone with a few counts. The CDR3 loop reads CASSYSTGGFTYGYTF. The CDR3 DNA reads TGTGCCAGCAGTTACAGTACAGGGGGATTCACCTATGGCTACACCTTC. The V and J genes are TRBV6-5 and TRBJ1-2; 8 bases line up with TRBD1. Losses at the gene ends were 2 bases for V and 4 bases for J; bases not matched to a gene: 9. The CDR3 is 16 amino acids. CDR1 and CDR2 (germline): MNHEY, SVGAGI.